Listed below are T cell receptor beta chains from one sample, sequenced in a study of Graves' ophthalmopathy and Graves' hyperthyroidism. MiXCR was run by TCRdb on the multiplex PCR reads, yielding one entry per CDR3 protein. This sample yields approximately 1.2 million distinct CDR3 sequences, of which less than 45% are seen a single time; approximately 12% belongs to the top ten. Sequencing was performed on peripheral blood or thyroid tissue (not recorded which). These receptors were taken from an adult man with Graves' hyperthyroidism. CDR3s include the opening cysteine and the closing phenylalanine or tryptophan. Each record gives: D gene, J gene, V gene, CDR3 protein. D genes are given only for firm matches.

TRBD1 | TRBJ1-5 | TRBV7-8 | CASSLLKGQPYQPQHF
- | TRBJ2-7 | TRBV29-1 | CSLGTASEQYF
- | TRBJ2-7 | TRBV28 | CASSLPSKGEQYF
- | TRBJ1-5 | TRBV6-6 | CASSSRAAVNQPQHF
- | TRBJ2-5 | TRBV15 | CATSRQGGGKTQYF
TRBD2 | TRBJ2-5 | TRBV5-8 | CASSLGYGGGEETQYF
TRBD1 | TRBJ1-5 | TRBV11-3 | CASSLLGQGNNQPQHF
- | TRBJ2-5 | TRBV11-2 | CASSFSFSPGETQYF
- | TRBJ1-1 | TRBV2 | CAVRGAEAFF
- | TRBJ2-5 | TRBV6-5 | CASSYPGYQETQYF
TRBD1 | TRBJ1-5 | TRBV29-1 | CSVSGTGLDQPQHF
TRBD1 | TRBJ1-6 | TRBV7-9 | CASSSDRGENSPLHF
TRBD1 | TRBJ1-2 | TRBV5-5 | CASSQEGAGSYGYTF
TRBD1 | TRBJ2-2 | TRBV12-3/TRBV12-4 | CASIDRDGGELFF
- | TRBJ2-2 | TRBV5-1 | CASSERGKGFANTGELFF
TRBD1 | TRBJ1-6 | TRBV13 | CASSADRAHSPLHF
- | TRBJ2-5 | TRBV25-1 | CASPWGLLRTANPRIQETQYF
TRBD1 | TRBJ2-7 | TRBV10-2 | CASSGSGTGGYEQYF
TRBD2 | TRBJ2-7 | TRBV7-9 | CASSSTGTSGRASSYEQYF
TRBD2 | TRBJ2-7 | TRBV7-9 | CVSSPGLAYYEQYF
- | TRBJ2-5 | TRBV7-9 | CASSLDWRGQYF
- | TRBJ1-2 | TRBV7-2 | CASSLASKTGSGYTF
TRBD1 | TRBJ2-7 | TRBV15 | CATSTRDRGTEQYF
- | TRBJ1-5 | TRBV10-3 | CAISPPGGQPQHF
- | TRBJ2-2 | TRBV7-7 | CASRGGVNTGELFF
- | TRBJ1-5 | TRBV12-3/TRBV12-4 | CASSSSGQLSNQPQHF
- | TRBJ2-7 | TRBV27 | CASSFGLGSEQYF
TRBD1 | TRBJ1-5 | TRBV29-1 | CSVPGGDQPQHF